Below are 23 T cell receptor beta chains sequenced from a single sample in a study of T cell changes during pregnancy in multiple sclerosis. The data were produced by immunoSEQ multiplex PCR, yet TCRdb's version contains in-frame clones alone and is incomplete. The repertoire holds approximately 62,000 clones, with 85% to 95% as singletons. The sample was CD8+ T cells from peripheral blood mononuclear cells, taken in the second trimester of pregnancy. The source of these receptors is a female donor with multiple sclerosis, enrolled in a pregnancy study.

The CDR3 nucleotides read TGTGCCAGCAGCGCTAGGGGCAATCGTTTCTATGGCTACACCTTC. This sequence encodes CASSARGNRFYGYTF. The rearrangement joins TRBV9 to TRBJ1-2, with D possibly TRBD1 on 5 matching bases. CDR3 length equals 15 residues. Germline V CDR1 and CDR2: SGDLS, YYNGEE. Trimming shortened V by 3 bases and J by 4 bases, and 16 bases separated the two germline ends. The variable domain in full, completed from reference TRBV9 and TRBJ1-2, reads DSGVTQTPKHLITATGQRVTLRCSPRSGDLSVYWYQQSLDQGLQFLIQYYNGEERAKGNILERFSAQQFPDLHSELNLSSLELGDSALYFCASSARGNRFYGYTFGSGTRLTVV.

The count of this clone is one. V gene TRBV5-4 combines with J gene TRBJ2-1; TRBD2 matches at 10 bases. Trimming at V came to 4 bases and at J to 4 bases, leaving 8 bases not matched to a gene. CDR3 length: 16 residues. Germline V lookup: CDR1 SGHNT, CDR2 YYREEE (reference sequence). The CDR3 is CASSPRTSGTYNEQFF. CDR3 DNA sequence: TGTGCCAGCAGCCCCCGGACTAGCGGTACATACAATGAGCAGTTCTTC.

The chain joins TRBV7-7 to TRBJ2-1; TRBD2 aligns across 13 bases. The CDR3 sequence is 16 residues long. Losses at the gene ends were 5 bases for V and 7 bases for J; bases not matched to a gene: 8. The germline CDR1 and CDR2 sequences are SSHAT and FNYEAQ (reference sequence). The DNA for the CDR3 is TGTGCCAGCAGCCCCTCGACTAGCGGGGGGCCGAATGAGCAGTTCTTC. Amino acid sequence: CASSPSTSGGPNEQFF.

The genes are TRBV10-3 and TRBJ2-6; TRBD2 might be the D (7 bases). Looked up from germline, CDR1 is ENHRY and CDR2 is SYGVKD. Trimming took 6 bases from V and 2 from J, leaving 14 bases between them. CDR3 length equals 16 residues. The CDR3: CAIRSPGGAGANVLTF. Written as DNA, the CDR3 is TGTGCCATCAGGTCCCCGGGGGGCGCTGGGGCCAACGTCCTGACTTTC.

The CDR3 sequence: CASSFSGRVVSEQFF. The CDR3 DNA reads TGTGCCAGCAGCTTTAGCGGGAGGGTTGTCAGTGAGCAGTTCTTC. The rearrangement joins TRBV7-9 to TRBJ2-1, with 11 bases that match TRBD2. Germline CDR1 reads SEHNR; CDR2 reads FQNEAQ (reference sequence). This CDR3 is built from 15 residues. With 3 bases clipped from V and 9 bases from J, the junction kept 7 bases outside the gene matches.

The chain couples TRBV7-9 to TRBJ1-4; TRBD1 matches at 7 bases. The germline CDR1 and CDR2 sequences are SEHNR and FQNEAQ (reference sequence). The CDR3 is 15 residues long. J gave up 2 bases and V 4 bases, and 4 bases lay outside the gene matches. This chain's CDR3 is CASSSRGGTNEKLFF. The CDR3 bases are TGTGCCAGCAGCTCCCGAGGGGGCACTAATGAAAAACTGTTTTTT.

This chain links TRBV10-2 with TRBJ2-5; no clear D. Looked up from germline, CDR1 is WSHSY and CDR2 is SAAADI. The germline V and J ends were trimmed by 2 bases and 5 bases, with 6 bases remaining between them. The CDR3 runs to 12 residues. The CDR3 loop is CASSESWETQYF. In DNA form, the CDR3 reads TGCGCCAGCAGTGAGAGCTGGGAGACCCAGTACTTC.

The J gene is TRBJ2-1, the V gene TRBV5-4; 9 bases agree with TRBD1. The V gene end was trimmed by 5 bases and the J gene end by 10 bases; junction bases not matched to a gene: 1. The germline V gene has CDR1 SGHNT and CDR2 YYREEE (reference sequence). The CDR3 has 11 residues. CDR3 amino acids: CASRGTGEQFF. The CDR3 DNA follows: TGTGCCAGCAGGGGGACAGGGGAGCAGTTCTTC.

This chain joins TRBV19 and TRBJ2-7; tentatively, D is TRBD2 (6 bases). The germline CDR1 and CDR2 sequences are LNHDA and SQIVND (reference sequence). V gave up 6 bases and J gave up 2 bases, with 14 bases separating them. This CDR3 region has 14 residues. The CDR3 DNA reads as TGTGCCAGTAGCGCAGCGGGTCCAGCCTACGAGCAGTACTTC. Residues: CASSAAGPAYEQYF.

This chain uses TRBV7-9 with TRBJ1-2; 7 nucleotides line up with TRBD1. The ends lost 5 bases at V and 14 bases at J; junction bases unmatched: 8. This CDR3 comprises 11 residues. CDR1 and CDR2 (germline): SEHNR, FQNEAQ (reference sequence). For the CDR3, the DNA is TGTGCCAGCAGCCCAGACAGGGCGCAAACCTTC. Translation gives CASSPDRAQTF. Variable domain in full (rest from reference TRBV7-9 and TRBJ1-2): DTGVSQNPRHKITKRGQNVTFRCDPISEHNRLYWYRQTLGQGPEFLTYFQNEAQLEKSRLLSDRFSAERPKGSFSTLEIQRTEQGDSAMYLCASSPDRAQTFGSGTRLTVV.

The chain employs TRBV9 and TRBJ2-1; 7 bases map to TRBD2. The CDR3 totals 15 residues. The V and J ends lost 0 bases and 4 bases, in that order; junction bases with no gene match: 4. Germline-derived CDR1 and CDR2 are SGDLS and YYNGEE. In DNA, the CDR3 is TGTGCCAGCAGCGTAGAAAGCGGGATGTACAATGAGCAGTTCTTC. Translating gives CASSVESGMYNEQFF.

This chain joins TRBV4-1 and TRBJ1-4, with D possibly TRBD1 on 5 matching bases. CDR3 size: 14 residues. Germline CDR1 MGHRA, CDR2 YSYEKL. V was cut by 2 bases and J by 7 bases, with 11 bases left in between. This CDR3 is CASSQWQGGEKLFF. DNA of the CDR3: TGCGCCAGCAGCCAATGGCAGGGAGGTGAAAAACTGTTTTTT.

The genes are TRBV7-9 and TRBJ2-3, with 9 bases identical to TRBD2. Germline loops: CDR1 SEHNR, CDR2 FQNEAQ (reference sequence). Losses at the gene ends were 2 bases for V and 15 bases for J; bases not matched to a gene: 6. This CDR3 contains 12 residues. The CDR3 DNA is TGTGCCAGCAGCTTATTAGCGGGAGAGGAATATTTT. Its protein is CASSLLAGEEYF.

The chain links TRBV15 to TRBJ2-6, with 11 positions matching TRBD1. Germline trimming cut 3 bases from V and 0 bases from J; bases unmatched to any gene: 7. CDR1 LNHNV and CDR2 YYDKDF come from the germline V gene (reference sequence). The CDR3 consists of 19 residues. CDR3 loop: CATSSPGTGGFSGANVLTF. The CDR3 DNA sequence: TGTGCCACCAGCAGCCCCGGGACAGGGGGGTTCTCTGGGGCCAACGTCCTGACTTTC. Full variable domain (remainder filled in from reference TRBV15 and TRBJ2-6): DAMVIQNPRYQVTQFGKPVTLSCSQTLNHNVMYWYQQKSSQAPKLLFHYYDKDFNNEADTPDNFQSRRPNTSFCFLDIRSPGLGDTAMYLCATSSPGTGGFSGANVLTFGAGSRLTVL.

J is TRBJ1-4 and V is TRBV4-2; tentative D call: TRBD1 (6 bases). Trimming removed 8 bases at V and 10 bases at J, with 17 bases between. The CDR3 loop spans 13 amino acids. Germline assignment: CDR1 LGHNA and CDR2 YNFKEQ. CDR3 amino acids: CASGGGGIGKLFF. Written as DNA, the CDR3 is TGTGCCAGCGGGGGAGGGGGGATTGGAAAACTGTTTTTT.

The chain uses TRBV9 and TRBJ2-7; 7 bases are shared with TRBD1. Germline CDR1 SGDLS, CDR2 YYNGEE. The V segment lost 5 bases and the J segment 2 bases; nucleotides outside the gene matches: 7. This CDR3 is 14 amino acids long. The CDR3 spells CASSDRDRPYEQYF. The CDR3 nucleotides are TGTGCCAGCAGTGACAGGGACCGTCCCTACGAGCAGTACTTC.

This rearrangement joins TRBV11-2 to TRBJ1-2, with a weak D call TRBD1 (6 bases). V was clipped by 5 bases and J by 4 bases, with 11 bases between them. This CDR3 is built from 13 residues. Per germline, CDR1 SGHAT and CDR2 FQNNGV. CDR3 nucleotides: TGTGCCAGCAGCGGGACACGAAGCTATGGCTACACCTTC. The encoded protein is CASSGTRSYGYTF.

This clone was observed once. The J gene is TRBJ2-7, the V gene TRBV6-5, with 9 bases that match TRBD1. The CDR3 is made up of 15 amino acids. The V gene's germline CDR1 is MNHEY and CDR2 SVGAGI. V lost 2 bases and J lost 4; bases outside the gene matches: 6. CDR3 region: CASSYGTGSGYEQYF. DNA for the CDR3: TGTGCCAGCAGTTACGGGACAGGGTCGGGGTACGAGCAGTACTTC.

The chain carries TRBV7-9 and TRBJ1-5; D may be TRBD1 (5 bases). Germline V gene data show CDR1 as SEHNR and CDR2 as FQNEAQ (reference sequence). This CDR3 has 13 residues. Trimming shortened V by 5 bases and J by 4 bases, and 9 bases separated the two germline ends. CDR3 in DNA: TGTGCCAGCAGCCCGGGGGGGAATCAGCCCCAGCATTTT. Amino acids: CASSPGGNQPQHF.

V and J are TRBV19 and TRBJ2-2; 8 bases are a match to TRBD1. After removal of 1 base from V and 6 bases from J, the junction contained 4 bases not matched to a gene. From germline, CDR1 is LNHDA and CDR2 SQIVND (reference sequence). The CDR3 has 15 amino acids. Written as DNA, the CDR3 is TGTGCCAGTAGTATAGGCAGGGGGCGGGCCGGGGAGCTGTTTTTT. Its protein product is CASSIGRGRAGELFF.

This clone has only one observation. The chain combines TRBV7-9 with TRBJ2-2; D gene uncertain. CDR1 is SEHNR and CDR2 is FQNEAQ in the germline V gene (reference sequence). Deletions cut 4 bases from V and 2 bases from J, with 8 bases between. The CDR3 extends over 14 amino acids. The chain's CDR3 is CASSSEINTGELFF. CDR3 sequence (DNA): TGTGCCAGCAGCTCCGAGATTAACACCGGGGAGCTGTTTTTT.

The rearrangement uses TRBV15 and TRBJ2-5, with 11 positions matching TRBD1. Trimming took 5 bases from V and 5 from J; bases not matched to a gene: 10. The CDR3 contains 16 residues. Germline CDR1 is LNHNV and CDR2 is YYDKDF (reference sequence). The CDR3 reads CATSGQGATETETQYF. CDR3 in DNA: TGTGCCACCAGCGGACAGGGGGCGACCGAAACGGAGACCCAGTACTTC.

The chain has TRBV5-4 and TRBJ2-5, with 9 bases lining up with TRBD2. V shed 4 bases, J shed 3 bases, and the junction held 4 bases outside the gene matches. The germline CDR1 and CDR2 sequences are SGHNT and YYREEE (reference sequence). The CDR3 is 14 residues long. The CDR3 protein is CASSTRTSEETQYF. CDR3 bases: TGTGCCAGCAGCACGCGGACTAGCGAAGAGACCCAGTACTTC.